This T cell receptor (beta chain) was observed in a study of T cell repertoires in cytomegalovirus infection (dated by TCRdb to between 2019 and 2020). With respect to the entire study: The HLA type of each donor mattered for the analysis, because public TCR beta signatures pointed to carriage of CMV infection along with the matching HLA type. Study-level results and caveats: Carriers of CMV infection plus the relevant HLA type were discriminated by the cumulative frequency of public TCR beta family members in the study cohort and in an independent roughly 350-donor cohort. The ex vivo response was dominated by HLA-C-restricted CMV-specific TCR beta clonotypes, which also provided the single most frequent clonotype in two of eight donors.

Comments on this clonotype: Which antigen it targets is not known. No base quality information exists; no much larger clone differs at one position.

Sequencing used an Illumina HiSeq 1500. TCRdb reanalyzed the raw reads on its own, using fastp at Q25 for trimming and MiXCR for clone calling, and kept in-frame beta chains. Each entry merges the rows of one CDR3 protein and shows their most common DNA and genes. Here the sample has a few hundred thousand distinct CDR3 sequences; roughly 18% occur a single time. The ten largest clones take up approximately 10% of the sample. Specimen: PBMCs. The clonotype originates from a human donor in good health (CMV status not recorded). Some clones in this sample may be carry-over from other donors' samples.

The DNA reads TGTGCCAGCAGCCCGGCTAGCGGGAGGGCCGTCGCAGATACGCAGTATTTT. This gives the protein CASSPASGRAVADTQYF. The chain links TRBV11-2 with TRBJ2-3, with 12 junctional bases fitting TRBD2. From the cysteine through the phenylalanine, the CDR3 covers 17 amino acids. Only CDR3 DNA is held: 51 bases, read in frame from base 1. Trimming takes 5 bases off V and 4 bases off J; junction bases not matched to a gene: 10. CDR1 and CDR2, looked up from the germline V gene, are SGHAT and FQNNGV.